This T cell receptor beta chain was sequenced in a study of blood T cell repertoires in COVID-19. Turning to the study itself: From T cells, B-cell-depleted T cells, or PBMCs came the material, which was cDNA or gDNA.

Using immunoSEQ multiplex PCR, the repertoire was profiled, and TCRdb retains in-frame clones only, with some absent. The sample lists around 190,000 clones; around 86% were seen once. V was clipped by 3 bases and J by 1 base; unmatched bases: 2. The V gene's germline CDR1 is KGHSH and CDR2 LQKENI. The CDR3 extends over 15 amino acids. The V gene is TRBV18, the J gene TRBJ1-5, with TRBD1 identical over 8 bases. The sample taken for sequencing was peripheral blood. The source is a man in his fifties with active or convalescent COVID-19. CDR3 in DNA: TGTGCCAGCTCACCCGGGACAGGAAGCAATCAGCCCCAGCATTTT. It translates to CASSPGTGSNQPQHF.